This T cell receptor beta chain was identified during a study of cytomegalovirus exposure and HLA in healthy donors. This clone was detected a few times. The germline V gene has CDR1 DFQATT and CDR2 SNEGSKA (reference sequence). With 6 bases clipped from V and 11 bases from J, the junction kept 9 bases outside the gene matches. The CDR3 contains 11 residues. The PCR was carried out with 60 Vbeta primers and 13 Jbeta primers. TCRdb's table, derived via immunoSEQ multiplex PCR, lists solely in-frame clones and lacks some. The sample contains 200,000 or so clones, roughly 80% of which appear only once. The TCR sequence derives from a man younger than 45 in good health and CMV-seronegative. The sequenced material came from PBMCs. This sequence joins TRBV20-1 and TRBJ1-1; TRBD1 matches at 7 bases. This CDR3 is CSARGQASAFF. The CDR3 coding sequence is TGCAGTGCCCGCGGACAGGCTTCGGCTTTCTTT.